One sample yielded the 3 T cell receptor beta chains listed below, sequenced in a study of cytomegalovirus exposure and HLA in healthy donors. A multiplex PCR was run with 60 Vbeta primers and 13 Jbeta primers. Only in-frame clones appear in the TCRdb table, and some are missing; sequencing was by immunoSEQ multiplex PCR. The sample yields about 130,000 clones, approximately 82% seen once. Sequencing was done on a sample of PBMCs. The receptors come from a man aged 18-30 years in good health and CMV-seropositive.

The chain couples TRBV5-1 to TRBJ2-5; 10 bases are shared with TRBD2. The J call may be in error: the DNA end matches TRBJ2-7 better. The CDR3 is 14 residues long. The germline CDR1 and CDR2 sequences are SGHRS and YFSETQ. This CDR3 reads CASRSTSGAYEQYF. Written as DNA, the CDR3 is TGCGCCAGCAGGTCCACTAGCGGGGCCTACGAGCAGTACTTC.

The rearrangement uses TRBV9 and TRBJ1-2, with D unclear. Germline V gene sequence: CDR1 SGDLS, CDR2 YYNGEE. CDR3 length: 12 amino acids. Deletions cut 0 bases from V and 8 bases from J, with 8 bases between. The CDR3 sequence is CASSVGAWGYTF. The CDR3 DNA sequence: TGTGCCAGCAGCGTAGGGGCTTGGGGCTACACCTTC.

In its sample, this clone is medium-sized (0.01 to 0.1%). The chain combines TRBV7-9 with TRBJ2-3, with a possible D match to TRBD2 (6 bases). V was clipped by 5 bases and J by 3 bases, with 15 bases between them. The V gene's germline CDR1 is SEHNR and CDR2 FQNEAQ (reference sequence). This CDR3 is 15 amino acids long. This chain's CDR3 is CASSVLEGTTDTQYF. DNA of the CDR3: TGTGCCAGCAGCGTCCTGGAGGGTACAACAGATACGCAGTATTTT.